A selection of T cell receptor beta chains follows, all from one sample in a study of shared clonotypes between healthy human individuals. Repertoires were generated with immunoSEQ multiplex PCR, while TCRdb's copy carries only in-frame clones and drops some. The table records fewer than 550,000 clones, about three quarters of them present only once. Sample: PBMCs. These receptor sequences come from a woman aged 40 to 50 in good health. Some clones in this sample may be carry-over from other donors' samples. Both conserved end residues are part of each CDR3. The D gene is left open where the match is weak. Size tells how often a clone was seen (once, few, many) or the class of an expanded clone, and some rows leave it out.

j_call cdr3_length clone_size d_call v_call cdr3_nt cdr3_aa
TRBJ2-6 15 - - TRBV10-3 TGTGCCATCAGGGACGGTCACTCTGGGGCCAACGTCCTGACTTTC CAIRDGHSGANVLTF
TRBJ2-7 13 - TRBD2 TRBV6-5 TGTGCCAGCAGAGCCTTAGCGGGACTCGAGCAGTACTTC CASRALAGLEQYF
TRBJ2-1 18 - - TRBV4-2 TGTGCCAGCAGCCAAGGCCAACTAGAGCCCGGCCTACGGGATGAGCAGTTCTTC CASSQGQLEPGLRDEQFF
TRBJ2-1 14 - - TRBV7-9 TGTGCCAGCCCAGGGCCGAGCTCCTACAATGAGCAGTTCTTC CASPGPSSYNEQFF
TRBJ1-5 14 - - TRBV6-6 TGTGCCAGCAGTATTGTGGCCCTCAATCAGCCCCAGCATTTT CASSIVALNQPQHF
TRBJ1-4 16 - - TRBV18 TGTGCCAGCTCACCTCAGAGGATAACAACTAATGAAAAACTGTTTTTT CASSPQRITTNEKLFF
TRBJ2-3 13 few - TRBV7-3 TGTGCCAGCAGCCCTGGACCAACCTGGGGGCAGTATTTT CASSPGPTWGQYF
TRBJ1-2 16 many - TRBV5-4 TGTGCCAGCAGCTTATGGGCAACCCGACAGACCCATGGCTACACCTTC CASSLWATRQTHGYTF
TRBJ2-7 13 many - TRBV2 TGTGCCAGCAGTACAGGGATCCCCTACGAGCAGTACTTC CASSTGIPYEQYF
TRBJ2-2 15 - TRBD2 TRBV30 TGTGCCTGGAGTCCGCGGGGGGCGCAGGCCGGGGAGCTGTTTTTT CAWSPRGAQAGELFF
TRBJ1-1 13 few - TRBV28 TGTGCCAGCAGTTTGGCAGCGAACACTGAAGCTTTCTTT CASSLAANTEAFF
TRBJ2-5 16 once TRBD2 TRBV19 TGTGCCAGTAGTTCCCGTGTTAGCGGGAGTGTGGAGACCCAGTACTTC CASSSRVSGSVETQYF
TRBJ2-7 17 - - TRBV6-1 TGTGCCAGCAGTGAACCCAGGGGCCCCCCAAGAGCGTACGAGCAGTACTTC CASSEPRGPPRAYEQYF
TRBJ2-1 16 - TRBD2 TRBV28 TGTGCCAGCCTGGGACTAGCGGGAGTGAACTACAATGAGCAGTTCTTC CASLGLAGVNYNEQFF
TRBJ2-6 19 - - TRBV5-4 TGTGCCAGCAGCCTACCCGGGGGCGCGATAGGATCTGGGGCCAACGTCCTGACTTTC CASSLPGGAIGSGANVLTF
TRBJ1-1 14 - TRBD1 TRBV2 TGTGCCAGCAGTCTCGACAGGGGGGACACTGAAGCTTTCTTT CASSLDRGDTEAFF
TRBJ1-1 18 - - TRBV28 TGTGCCAGCAGTTCCCCAGCAGTGGGGGATGTAATGAACACTGAAGCTTTCTTT CASSSPAVGDVMNTEAFF
TRBJ1-2 16 - - TRBV10-2 TGCGCCAGCAGTGAAGGAGCCCGGACAGCTTCGAGCGGCTACACCTTC CASSEGARTASSGYTF
TRBJ2-3 13 - TRBD1 TRBV5-1 TGCGCCAGCAGCAAGGACAGGGGACATACGCAGTATTTT CASSKDRGHTQYF
TRBJ2-6 17 - TRBD1 TRBV11-2 TGTGCCAGCAGCCAGTACAGGGGGAACTCTGGGGCCAACGTCCTGACTTTC CASSQYRGNSGANVLTF
TRBJ1-1 18 - TRBD1 TRBV7-8 TGTGCCAGCAGCTTAGGTCGACAGGGGGCTGCGGTGAACACTGAAGCTTTCTTT CASSLGRQGAAVNTEAFF
TRBJ1-5 15 - - TRBV21-1 TGTGCCAGCAGCAAAGTAGTCAGGCTCGGACAGCCCCAGCATTTT CASSKVVRLGQPQHF
TRBJ1-2 14 - - TRBV2 TGTGCCAGCAGTGTGGAGACACCTTCGCACGGCTACACCTTC CASSVETPSHGYTF
TRBJ2-1 13 - - TRBV2 TGTGCCACCCGGGGTGCGGGTGGGGGTGAGCAGTTCTTC CATRGAGGGEQFF
TRBJ1-5 12 - - TRBV5-4 TGTGCCAGCAGCTCCCCGGGGCAGCCCCAGCATTTT CASSSPGQPQHF
TRBJ1-1 15 - - TRBV18 TGTGCCAGCTCACCAGGGGCGGGATGGGACACTGAAGCTTTCTTT CASSPGAGWDTEAFF
TRBJ1-2 13 - - TRBV7-2 TGTGCCAGCAGCCTGGGAGGGCGTTATGGCTACACCTTC CASSLGGRYGYTF
TRBJ2-3 14 once TRBD1 TRBV11-3 TGTGCCAGCAGCTTAGACAGGGACAGGGATACGCAGTATTTT CASSLDRDRDTQYF
TRBJ1-2 15 - TRBD1 TRBV5-1 TGCGCCAGCAGCTGGGGACAGTCGACGGACTATGGCTACACCTTC CASSWGQSTDYGYTF
TRBJ2-1 14 - - TRBV7-2 TGTGCCAGCAGCTTATCAGGGACCTACAATGAGCAGTTCTTC CASSLSGTYNEQFF
TRBJ2-7 15 - - TRBV28 TGTGCCAGCAGTTTTCGGCGGGACGCTGAGTACGAGCAGTACTTC CASSFRRDAEYEQYF
TRBJ1-5 15 - TRBD1 TRBV13 TGTGCCAGCAGCTTTGGGACAGGATCAAATCAGCCCCAGCATTTT CASSFGTGSNQPQHF
TRBJ2-7 15 - TRBD1 TRBV6-1 TGTGCCAGCAGTGAATGGAAGGGACAGGGTTACGAGCAGTACTTC CASSEWKGQGYEQYF
TRBJ2-2 17 - TRBD1 TRBV29-1 TGCAGCGTTGAGGGGTCCCGGGACAGGGGTCGGACCGGGGAGCTGTTTTTT CSVEGSRDRGRTGELFF
TRBJ2-1 15 few TRBD1 TRBV5-1 TGCGCCAGCAGCTTATCCGGTACAGGGGGCAATGAGCAGTTCTTC CASSLSGTGGNEQFF
TRBJ1-1 14 many - TRBV11-2 TGTGCCAGCAGCCAGCGAATTACAGGGACTGAAGCTTTCTTT CASSQRITGTEAFF
TRBJ2-7 14 once - TRBV7-2 TGTGCCAGCAGCCATGACAGGAGCTCCTACGAGCAGTACTTC CASSHDRSSYEQYF
TRBJ2-7 15 - - TRBV7-6 TGTGCCAGCAGCTATATTGGAGAACTCTCCTACGAGCAGTACTTC CASSYIGELSYEQYF
TRBJ2-7 16 - - TRBV10-3 TGTGCCATCAACCCTGGACGTGGGTTTAATCTGAACGAGCAGTACTTC CAINPGRGFNLNEQYF
TRBJ1-5 14 - TRBD1 TRBV28 TGTGCCAGCAGTTGGACAGGGAACAATCAGCCCCAGCATTTT CASSWTGNNQPQHF
TRBJ1-5 16 - - TRBV15 TGTGCCACCAGCAGAGTAACAGGGAAAGACAATCAGCCCCAGCATTTT CATSRVTGKDNQPQHF
TRBJ2-7 14 - TRBD2 TRBV7-2 TGTGCCAGCAGCAGAGAGGGAGGGCCTTACGAGCAGTACTTC CASSREGGPYEQYF
TRBJ2-4 16 once - TRBV6-5 TGTGCCAGCAGTTATGGTTACGGACTAGCCAAAAACATTCAGTACTTC CASSYGYGLAKNIQYF
TRBJ1-5 15 many TRBD1 TRBV28 TGTGCCAGCAGGTTACAGGGACAGGGTGGGCAGCCCCAGCATTTT CASRLQGQGGQPQHF
TRBJ2-1 20 - TRBD2 TRBV28 TGTGCCAGCAGCCAAAGGGGGGGGTTTGGACTAGCGGGAGTTTCTAATGAGCAGTTCTTC CASSQRGGFGLAGVSNEQFF
TRBJ1-1 14 - TRBD1 TRBV7-2 TGTGCCAGCAGCCCCGGGACAGGGGGGACTGAAGCTTTCTTT CASSPGTGGTEAFF
TRBJ1-3 18 many TRBD1 TRBV5-1 TGCGCCAGCAGCCCGACGGGACAGGGGGAACTGTCTGGAAACACCATATATTTT CASSPTGQGELSGNTIYF
TRBJ1-3 14 - - TRBV5-6 TGTGCCAGCAGCTTTTGGGGAATCAGAAACACCATATATTTT CASSFWGIRNTIYF
TRBJ2-5 12 - - TRBV28 TGTGCCAGCAGTCCCAGAAGAATGGCCCAGTACTTC CASSPRRMAQYF
TRBJ2-1 14 - - TRBV11-2 TGTGCCAGCAGCTTTAGGCTTTCCTACAATGAGCAGTTCTTC CASSFRLSYNEQFF
TRBJ2-7 14 - - TRBV10-3 TGTGCCATCAGTGACCAGGAGGGCCGTTACGAGCAGTACTTC CAISDQEGRYEQYF
TRBJ2-2 15 - TRBD2 TRBV7-3 TGTGCCAGCACCCCGGGTAGCGGGAGGTCCGGGGAGCTGTTTTTT CASTPGSGRSGELFF
TRBJ2-7 15 once TRBD2 TRBV5-4 TGTGCCAGCAGCACCAGACTAGCGGGCTCCTACGAGCAGTACTTC CASSTRLAGSYEQYF